A single sample gave rise to the 20 T cell receptor beta chains below, sequenced in a study of T cells expressing NK-cell markers. For each CDR3 protein, TCRdb gives one entry from its re-call of the 5' RACE reads, without DNA. The repertoire table contains roughly 170,000 distinct CDR3 sequences. The sample was blood T cells: a sorted CD56 or NKG2C T cell subset, CD4+ or CD8+ T cells, or bulk PBMC T cells (not recorded which). The receptor set was obtained from a woman between 18 and 75 years old in good health.

The gene calls are TRBV25-1 and TRBJ1-4. Germline-derived CDR1 and CDR2 are MGHDK and SYGVNS. CDR3 length: 13 amino acids. CDR3 in amino acids: CASSDPSREKLFF.

The chain couples TRBV19 to TRBJ2-1; checking the TCRdb D call of TRBD1 is not possible without DNA. The CDR3 totals 16 residues. Looked up from germline, CDR1 is LNHDA and CDR2 is SQIVND (reference sequence). This CDR3 is CASSNSQGSSYNEQFF.

This chain links TRBV7-6 with TRBJ2-5; the D gene TCRdb calls, TRBD1, cannot be checked with no DNA. Germline V gives CDR1 SGHVS, CDR2 FNYEAQ. This CDR3 is built from 15 residues. CDR3 residues: CASSFRSGHQETQYF.

The gene calls are TRBV20-1 and TRBJ2-1. The V gene's germline CDR1 is DFQATT and CDR2 SNEGSKA (reference sequence). The CDR3 is 19 residues long. Here the CDR3 reads CSATQLRVLSLSSYNEQFF.

This chain joins TRBV6-2 or TRBV6-3 and TRBJ2-1; TCRdb returns TRBD2, unconfirmable since there is no DNA. The CDR3 length is 15 residues. Germline V gives CDR1 MNHEY, CDR2 SVGEGT. The chain's CDR3 is CASSNPGLAGVEQFF.

The chain combines TRBV12-3 or TRBV12-4 with TRBJ1-4; TCRdb gives TRBD1 as the D gene, but with no DNA this cannot be confirmed. This CDR3 has 14 residues. The CDR3 reads CASSFGTGGEKLFF.

The chain carries TRBV20-1 and TRBJ2-7; the TCRdb D gene call, TRBD1, has no DNA to confirm it. This CDR3 contains 13 residues. Germline loops: CDR1 DFQATT, CDR2 SNEGSKA (reference sequence). The CDR3 here is CSARGQGAYEQYF.

The chain combines TRBV4-1 with TRBJ2-1. Germline CDR1 is MGHRA and CDR2 is YSYEKL. The CDR3 extends over 16 amino acids. Here the CDR3 reads CASSQGTLAPYNEQFF.

The V call is TRBV12-3 or TRBV12-4, the J call TRBJ2-5; TCRdb calls TRBD2, which cannot be checked without DNA. The CDR3 covers 17 residues. CDR3 in amino acids: CASSLKVGGGLQETQYF.

The V gene is TRBV20-1, the J gene TRBJ2-6; checking the TCRdb D call of TRBD1 is not possible without DNA. The germline gives CDR1 DFQATT, CDR2 SNEGSKA (reference sequence). The CDR3 has 13 residues. The CDR3 region is CSAHRDGANVLTF.

The CDR3 loop reads CASSRDDRGEGEQYF. The V and J genes are TRBV5-1 and TRBJ2-7; checking the TCRdb D call of TRBD1 is not possible without DNA. CDR1 SGHRS and CDR2 YFSETQ come from the germline V gene. This CDR3 has 15 residues. Variable domain in full (rest from reference TRBV5-1 and TRBJ2-7): KAGVTQTPRYLIKTRGQQVTLSCSPISGHRSVSWYQQTPGQGLQFLFEYFSETQRNKGNFPGRFSGRQFSNSRSEMNVSTLELGDSALYLCASSRDDRGEGEQYFGPGTRLTVT.

The V gene is TRBV15, the J gene TRBJ1-3; checking the TCRdb D call of TRBD1 is not possible without DNA. The CDR3 is 16 amino acids. Germline-derived CDR1 and CDR2 are LNHNV and YYDKDF (reference sequence). CDR3 in amino acids: CATSREQAGVGNTIYF.

J is TRBJ1-2 and V is TRBV20-1. The CDR3 loop spans 13 amino acids. Germline V lookup: CDR1 DFQATT, CDR2 SNEGSKA (reference sequence). CDR3 sequence: CSARLPTNYGYTF.

CDR3 in amino acids: CASSFSSRTTRYGYTF. V and J are TRBV28 and TRBJ1-2. The germline CDR1 and CDR2 sequences are MDHEN and SYDVKM. The CDR3 runs 16 residues.

The chain combines TRBV20-1 with TRBJ2-1; TCRdb's D call of TRBD1 is untestable without DNA. This CDR3 is built from 15 residues. Germline values: CDR1 DFQATT, CDR2 SNEGSKA (reference sequence). CDR3 loop: CGRPGTARSYNEQFF.

This chain links TRBV6-1 with TRBJ1-1; no DNA is available, so the TRBD1 call from TCRdb remains unchecked. The CDR3 totals 13 residues. Germline V gene lookup returns CDR1 MNHNS and CDR2 SASEGT. The CDR3 spells CASNNRGGTEAFF.

The genes are TRBV12-3 or TRBV12-4 and TRBJ2-1; TCRdb reports TRBD1, a call that lacks DNA to check it against. The CDR3 contains 13 residues. CDR3 protein: CASSRTVYNEQFF.

This chain links TRBV12-3 or TRBV12-4 with TRBJ2-5; the D call of TRBD2 rests on TCRdb alone, since no DNA is present to check it. This CDR3 region has 17 residues. CDR3: CASTPTSGQTLGETQYF.

This rearrangement joins TRBV7-9 to TRBJ1-2; there is no DNA to check the TCRdb D call of TRBD1. Germline values: CDR1 SEHNR, CDR2 FQNEAQ (reference sequence). CDR3 length equals 11 residues. Here the CDR3 reads CASSPLTGYTF. The full variable domain, rest sourced from reference TRBV7-9 and TRBJ1-2, is DTGVSQNPRHKITKRGQNVTFRCDPISEHNRLYWYRQTLGQGPEFLTYFQNEAQLEKSRLLSDRFSAERPKGSFSTLEIQRTEQGDSAMYLCASSPLTGYTFGSGTRLTVV.

This chain uses TRBV12-3 or TRBV12-4 with TRBJ2-1; the D gene TCRdb calls, TRBD1, cannot be checked with no DNA. The CDR3 covers 13 residues. CDR3 in amino acids: CATQVGGDNEQFF.